Listed here are 13 T cell receptor beta chains from one sample, sequenced in a study of lymphopenia after photon versus proton radiotherapy. The method was immunoSEQ multiplex PCR; TCRdb's version includes in-frame clones alone and lacks a portion of them. Here the sample spans tens of thousands of clones, roughly 88% being singletons. The sample consisted of peripheral blood, taken from a patient treated with photon-based radiotherapy. The origin of the receptors is a woman in her 70s with pancreatic cancer.

This chain links TRBV4-1 with TRBJ1-4; 7 nucleotides match TRBD1. V gave up 4 bases and J gave up 8 bases; unmatched junction bases: 10. The length of the CDR3 is 15 residues. Germline V gives CDR1 MGHRA, CDR2 YSYEKL. The CDR3 here is CASSPAGTVKEKLFF. In DNA, the CDR3 is TGCGCCAGCAGCCCCGCCGGGACAGTAAAGGAAAAACTGTTTTTT.

The rearrangement links TRBV7-9 to TRBJ2-3; D gene ambiguous. CDR3 length equals 14 residues. Per the germline V gene, CDR1 is SEHNR and CDR2 is FQNEAQ (reference sequence). V lost 0 bases and J lost 3, with 7 bases in between. In nucleotides, the CDR3 is TGTGCCAGCAGCTTAGCGATGAGTACAGATACGCAGTATTTT. This gives the protein CASSLAMSTDTQYF.

Details on this clone: The junction shows a germline mismatch at one end, possibly a read error. The chain has TRBV7-2 and TRBJ2-3; the match to TRBD1 covers 11 bases. In germline, CDR1 is SGHTA, CDR2 FQGNSA. The CDR3 is 13 residues long. CDR3 loop: CASSLEGPGQGVF. The CDR3 DNA reads as TGTGCCAGCAGCTTAGAGGGGCCGGGACAGGGGGTTTTT.

This clone was detected only once. The chain carries TRBV5-1 and TRBJ2-7, with unresolved D. CDR3 size: 14 residues. The germline gives CDR1 SGHRS, CDR2 YFSETQ. Deletions cut 4 bases from V and 3 bases from J, with 14 bases between. CDR3 sequence reads: CASSQVGSNYEQYF. CDR3 DNA: TGCGCCAGCAGCCAGGTCGGCTCCAACTACGAGCAGTACTTC.

The rearrangement uses TRBV27 and TRBJ2-2, with 11 bases identical to TRBD1. Trimming at V came to 10 bases and at J to 8 bases, leaving 15 bases not matched to a gene. CDR3 size: 16 residues. Germline V gene sequence: CDR1 MNHEY, CDR2 SMNVEV (reference sequence). CDR3 residues: CATAGTGGVVTGELFF. Written as DNA, the CDR3 is TGTGCCACCGCGGGGACAGGGGGTGTTGTGACGGGGGAGCTGTTTTTT.

The rearrangement links TRBV5-8 to TRBJ1-2, with D unclear. The CDR3 spans 13 residues. The ends were cut back, 4 bases at V and 8 bases at J, with 15 bases in the middle. Per germline, CDR1 SGHTS and CDR2 YDEGEE. The DNA of the CDR3 is TGTGCCAGCAGCGTGGGAGGGTTCGGCGGCTACACCTTC. It codes for CASSVGGFGGYTF.

This sequence joins TRBV27 and TRBJ1-1; D is perhaps TRBD1 (5 bases). Trimming took off 6 bases at V and 2 bases at J, with 16 bases between the two ends. CDR1 and CDR2 (germline): MNHEY, SMNVEV (reference sequence). The CDR3 runs to 15 residues. CDR3: CASRPSGGVNTEAFF. The CDR3 DNA is TGTGCCAGCAGACCTAGCGGGGGAGTAAACACTGAAGCTTTCTTT.

This clone is a singleton in its sample. The rearrangement uses TRBV4-3 and TRBJ1-1; 8 positions agree with TRBD1. V gave up 4 bases and J gave up 5 bases; unmatched junction bases: 3. CDR3 size: 13 residues. Germline loops: CDR1 LGHNA, CDR2 YSLEER. CDR3 DNA sequence: TGCGCCAGCAGCCCGGGACAGGTTACTGAAGCTTTCTTT. This translates into CASSPGQVTEAFF.

The V gene is TRBV15, the J gene TRBJ1-2; 10 bases line up with TRBD1. CDR1 and CDR2 (germline): LNHNV, YYDKDF (reference sequence). After removal of 1 base from V and 8 bases from J, the junction contained 7 bases not matched to a gene. The CDR3 length is 15 residues. The CDR3 DNA follows: TGTGCCACCAGCAGAGTCGGGACAGGGGATGGGGGCTACACCTTC. Its translation is CATSRVGTGDGGYTF.

The gene calls are TRBV19 and TRBJ2-3; TRBD1 matches at 9 bases. This CDR3 is built from 14 residues. Unmatched junction bases numbered 7, after V lost 8 bases and J lost 4 bases. Germline V CDR1 and CDR2: LNHDA, SQIVND (reference sequence). Here the CDR3 reads CASWGQGISDTQYF. The CDR3 DNA reads as TGTGCCAGTTGGGGACAGGGAATTTCAGATACGCAGTATTTT.

The chain couples TRBV9 to TRBJ1-1; 8 nucleotides agree with TRBD1. CDR1 is SGDLS, CDR2 YYNGEE, per germline. V lost 2 bases, J lost 3 bases, and 9 bases stayed unmatched. The CDR3 runs 16 residues. CDR3 DNA: TGTGCCAGCAGCGTTAGCCCCAGGGGGCCGGACACTGAAGCTTTCTTT. As protein: CASSVSPRGPDTEAFF.

This chain links TRBV28 with TRBJ1-2, with 7 bases aligning to TRBD1. J was trimmed by 5 bases and V by 3 bases; bases with no gene match: 12. Germline CDR1 reads MDHEN; CDR2 reads SYDVKM. The CDR3 extends over 16 amino acids. CDR3 in DNA: TGTGCCAGCAGTTTCCTCCCGGAGGGGGCGGGATATGGCTACACCTTC. This codes for CASSFLPEGAGYGYTF.

CDR3 DNA: TGTGCCAGCAGCTTAGCGGGAAATAGCAATCAGCCCCAGCATTTT. This encodes CASSLAGNSNQPQHF. The chain uses TRBV7-2 and TRBJ1-5; no clear D. The length of the CDR3 is 15 residues. Trimming took off 0 bases at V and 0 bases at J, with 6 bases between the two ends. In germline, CDR1 is SGHTA, CDR2 FQGNSA.